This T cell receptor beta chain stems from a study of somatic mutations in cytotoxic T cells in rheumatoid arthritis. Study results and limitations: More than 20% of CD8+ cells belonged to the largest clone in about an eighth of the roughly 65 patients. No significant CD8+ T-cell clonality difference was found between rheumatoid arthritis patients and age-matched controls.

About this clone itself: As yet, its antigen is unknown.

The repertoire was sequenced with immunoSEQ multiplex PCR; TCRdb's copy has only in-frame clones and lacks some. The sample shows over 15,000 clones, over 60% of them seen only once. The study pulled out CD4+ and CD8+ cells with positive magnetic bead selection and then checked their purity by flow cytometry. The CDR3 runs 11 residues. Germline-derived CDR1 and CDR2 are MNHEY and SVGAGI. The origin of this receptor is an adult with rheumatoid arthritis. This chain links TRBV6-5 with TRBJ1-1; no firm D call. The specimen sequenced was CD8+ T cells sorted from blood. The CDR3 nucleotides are TGTGCGATTCAGTGGGGTACTGAAGCTTTCTTT. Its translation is CAIQWGTEAFF.